The next 10 T cell receptor beta chains were all read from a single sample in a study of CD4+ T cells in melanoma. TCRdb's table, derived via immunoSEQ multiplex PCR, lists solely in-frame clones and lacks some. This sample yields about 10,000 clones, of which around 67% are seen a single time; 8% to 13% belongs to the top ten. Material for sequencing was cells from a culture (not recorded whether cultured in vitro). The receptor set was obtained from a human donor with melanoma.

The chain uses TRBV19 and TRBJ1-5; D not certain. Trimming pared 3 bases from V and 1 base from J, leaving 7 bases between. Per germline, CDR1 LNHDA and CDR2 SQIVND (reference sequence). This CDR3 is built from 14 residues. CDR3 sequence (DNA): TGTGCCAGTAGTATTTTTAGAAGCAATCAGCCCCAGCATTTT. The encoded protein is CASSIFRSNQPQHF.

The CDR3 here is CASSAQQGRNTEAFF. CDR3 nucleotides: TGTGCCAGCAGCGCCCAACAGGGGCGGAACACTGAAGCTTTCTTT. This sequence joins TRBV9 and TRBJ1-1, with TRBD1 matching over 7 bases. Trimming cost V 3 bases and J 1 base; bases outside gene matches: 6. CDR3 length equals 15 residues. CDR1 and CDR2 (germline): SGDLS, YYNGEE.

This clone was counted only a few times. The chain couples TRBV27 to TRBJ2-6; D might be TRBD2 (5 bases). Trimming took off 3 bases at V and 4 bases at J, with 13 bases between the two ends. The CDR3 covers 16 residues. Per germline, CDR1 MNHEY and CDR2 SMNVEV (reference sequence). CDR3 sequence (DNA): TGTGCCAGCAGTTTGCGGGCACGAAGAGGGGCCAACGTCCTGACTTTC. Its translation: CASSLRARRGANVLTF.

The sample holds one count of this clone. This sequence joins TRBV7-6 and TRBJ1-1, with 9 bases that match TRBD1. After removal of 1 base from V and 3 bases from J, the junction contained 0 bases not matched to a gene. Germline V lookup: CDR1 SGHVS, CDR2 FNYEAQ. This CDR3 comprises 14 residues. The chain's CDR3 is CASSLGDRDTEAFF. As DNA, the CDR3 is TGTGCCAGCAGCTTAGGGGACAGGGACACTGAAGCTTTCTTT.

V and J are TRBV10-2 and TRBJ1-5, with a possible D match to TRBD1 (6 bases). This CDR3 contains 15 residues. Per germline, CDR1 WSHSY and CDR2 SAAADI. Deletions cut 6 bases from V and 4 bases from J, with 16 bases between. CDR3 coding DNA: TGCGCCAGCAGAGCGGCAGGGGACGGAAATCAGCCCCAGCATTTT. This sequence encodes CASRAAGDGNQPQHF.

The chain uses TRBV7-2 and TRBJ1-1, with D perhaps TRBD1 (5 bases). Trimming took 5 bases from V and 1 from J, leaving 14 bases between them. From germline, CDR1 is SGHTA and CDR2 FQGNSA. The CDR3 loop spans 15 amino acids. The CDR3 bases are TGTGCCAGCAGCACTAGACAGATCGGGAACACTGAAGCTTTCTTT. It is translated as CASSTRQIGNTEAFF.

There are a few counts of this clone. The V call is TRBV2, the J call TRBJ1-2; 7 bases fit TRBD1. With 6 bases clipped from V and 0 bases from J, the junction kept 7 bases outside the gene matches. This CDR3 contains 15 residues. Per germline, CDR1 SNHLY and CDR2 FYNNEI. The DNA for the CDR3 is TGTGCCAGCAGGGCGGACAGGATAGCTAACTATGGCTACACCTTC. Its protein is CASRADRIANYGYTF.

This clone was counted once. V is TRBV2 and J is TRBJ2-6, with 7 positions matching TRBD2. This CDR3 spans 16 amino acids. Germline V lookup: CDR1 SNHLY, CDR2 FYNNEI. Unmatched junction bases numbered 7, after V lost 6 bases and J lost 2 bases. Written as DNA, the CDR3 is TGTGCCAGCAGGGGAGGGGTAGGGGCTGGGGCCAACGTCCTGACTTTC. Protein sequence: CASRGGVGAGANVLTF. Together with reference TRBV2 and TRBJ2-6, the CDR3 gives the full variable domain: EPEVTQTPSHQVTQMGQEVILRCVPISNHLYFYWYRQILGQKVEFLVSFYNNEISEKSEIFDDQFSVERPDGSNFTLKIRSTKLEDSAMYFCASRGGVGAGANVLTFGAGSRLTVL.

Within the sample, this clone is medium-sized. CDR3 in amino acids: CASSIDLVSRRYTF. The CDR3 DNA follows: TGTGCCAGTAGTATAGATCTCGTCTCACGACGCTACACCTTC. The chain is built from TRBV19 and TRBJ1-2, with no clear D. Germline V lookup: CDR1 LNHDA, CDR2 SQIVND (reference sequence). Deletions cut 0 bases from V and 9 bases from J, with 14 bases between. The CDR3 contains 14 residues.

This rearrangement joins TRBV4-1 to TRBJ1-4, with TRBD1 matching 9 bases. The CDR3 spans 14 residues. Unmatched junction bases numbered 4, after V lost 6 bases and J lost 5 bases. CDR1 MGHRA and CDR2 YSYEKL come from the germline V gene. This CDR3 is CASRLGQGNEKLFF. The CDR3 nucleotides read TGCGCCAGCAGACTCGGACAGGGGAATGAAAAACTGTTTTTT.